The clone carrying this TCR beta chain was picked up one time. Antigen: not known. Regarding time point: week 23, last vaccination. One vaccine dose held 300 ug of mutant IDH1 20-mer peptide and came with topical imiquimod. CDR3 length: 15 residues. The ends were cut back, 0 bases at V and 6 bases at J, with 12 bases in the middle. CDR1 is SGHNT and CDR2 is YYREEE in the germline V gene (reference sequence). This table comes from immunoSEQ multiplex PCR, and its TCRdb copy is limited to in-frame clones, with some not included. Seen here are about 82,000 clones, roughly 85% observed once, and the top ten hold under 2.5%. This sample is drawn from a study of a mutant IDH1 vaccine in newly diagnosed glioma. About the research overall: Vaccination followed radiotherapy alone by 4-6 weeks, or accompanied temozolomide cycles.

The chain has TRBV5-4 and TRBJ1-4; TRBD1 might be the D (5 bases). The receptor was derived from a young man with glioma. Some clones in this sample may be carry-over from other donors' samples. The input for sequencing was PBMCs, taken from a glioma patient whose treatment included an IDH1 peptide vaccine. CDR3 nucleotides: TGTGCCAGCAGCTTGGATGCAGGGAGTCATGAAAAACTGTTTTTT. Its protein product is CASSLDAGSHEKLFF.